The 23 T cell receptor beta chains given below trace back to one sample, sequenced in a study of response to subunit inactivated influenza vaccine. TCRdb called the RT-PCR reads again in MiXCR, with one record for every CDR3 protein. In the table there are roughly 620,000 distinct CDR3 sequences, around 10% of which are singletons. These data are also associated with another study on T cells expressing NK-cell markers. That investigation notes: It was by 5'RACE template switching with UMIs that TCR beta cDNA was made.

Sequences were derived from PBMCs from blood, sampled on the day of vaccination. The receptors originated from a man between 50 and 59 years old who received an inactivated influenza vaccine.

This chain joins TRBV12-3 or TRBV12-4 and TRBJ1-1; D unclear. The CDR3 has 13 residues. The V end lost 6 bases, the J end lost 4 bases, and 12 bases lay between the germline ends. The CDR3 DNA reads TGTGCCAGCAGCCCCCCGGTTGGCACTGAAGCTTTCTTT. Its protein is CASSPPVGTEAFF.

The rearrangement joins TRBV7-2 to TRBJ2-7; possibly TRBD2 for D (5 bases). The CDR3 extends over 15 amino acids. Trimming stripped 1 base from V and 3 bases from J, with 13 bases between. Germline V gene data show CDR1 as SGHTA and CDR2 as FQGNSA. The chain's CDR3 is CASSLVTRGDYEQYF. The CDR3 nucleotides are TGTGCCAGCAGCTTAGTTACACGGGGAGACTACGAGCAGTACTTC.

The chain recombines TRBV29-1 with TRBJ2-2, with D possibly being TRBD2 (6 bases). CDR1 and CDR2 from the germline V gene are SQVTM and ANQGSEA. Trimming took 6 bases from V and 4 from J, leaving 18 bases between them. The CDR3 runs to 15 residues. CDR3 residues: CSVRVSGWSTGELFF. The CDR3 coding sequence is TGCAGCGTCCGAGTAAGCGGGTGGTCCACCGGGGAGCTGTTTTTT.

The table lists this clonotype with many counts. The V and J genes are TRBV7-9 and TRBJ2-1, with D perhaps TRBD2 (5 bases). This CDR3 is built from 14 residues. Per germline, CDR1 SEHNR and CDR2 FQNEAQ (reference sequence). Trimming took 3 bases from V and 5 from J, leaving 11 bases between them. For the CDR3, the DNA is TGTGCCAGCAGCTTTAGTCTAGCAGACAATGAGCAGTTCTTC. Translated, it gives CASSFSLADNEQFF.

This clonotype was counted a few times. This CDR3 is CASSQDLGGSPLHF. CDR3 DNA: TGCGCCAGCAGCCAAGATCTCGGGGGTTCACCCCTCCACTTT. V usage is TRBV4-3 and J usage is TRBJ1-6; tentative D call: TRBD1 (5 bases). V shed 0 bases and J shed 9 bases, with 9 bases lying between them. The CDR3 length is 14 residues. Germline CDR1 LGHNA, CDR2 YSLEER.

There are a few counts of this clonotype. This chain links TRBV6-4 with TRBJ2-7; 7 positions agree with TRBD2. Germline CDR1 and CDR2: MRHNA and SNTAGT. The CDR3 runs to 14 residues. V was clipped by 2 bases and J by 6 bases; unmatched bases: 7. The CDR3 DNA reads as TGTGCCAGCAGTGACAGGACCCCGGGGGGCGAGCAGTACTTC. Translating gives CASSDRTPGGEQYF.

This clonotype was detected ten times or more. The chain combines TRBV12-3 or TRBV12-4 with TRBJ2-2, with D uncertain. CDR3 length: 17 residues. Trimming stripped 1 base from V and 3 bases from J, with 15 bases between. CDR3 protein: CASSLVYTRTYTGELFF. The CDR3 DNA reads TGTGCCAGCAGTTTAGTTTACACCCGAACGTACACCGGGGAGCTGTTTTTT.

This clonotype showed up just a few times. This rearrangement joins TRBV11-3 to TRBJ2-1; 7 bases are shared with TRBD1. The V gene end was trimmed by 5 bases and the J gene end by 1 base; junction bases not matched to a gene: 8. Germline assignment: CDR1 SGHNT and CDR2 YENEEA. The CDR3 runs to 16 residues. CDR3 sequence (DNA): TGTGCCAGCAGCCTCTTAACAGGGGCTTCCTACAATGAGCAGTTCTTC. Encoded protein: CASSLLTGASYNEQFF.

The genes are TRBV4-2 and TRBJ1-1, with D perhaps TRBD1 (5 bases). V lost 1 base and J lost 1, with 13 bases in between. The CDR3 is made up of 16 amino acids. CDR1 LGHNA and CDR2 YNFKEQ come from the germline V gene. Here the CDR3 DNA reads TGTGCCAGCAGCCAAGTCCTCGGGCAGGGGAACACTGAAGCTTTCTTT. Protein sequence: CASSQVLGQGNTEAFF.

This clonotype was seen a handful of times. The chain uses TRBV12-3 or TRBV12-4 and TRBJ2-1; D possibly corresponds to TRBD1 (5 bases). V was pared by 8 bases and J by 1 base, with 9 bases between. This CDR3 has 13 residues. CDR3 in DNA: TGTGCCAGCGTGCAGGGTTCCTACAATGAGCAGTTCTTC. Amino acid sequence: CASVQGSYNEQFF.

This clonotype was observed a handful of times. The chain joins TRBV7-9 to TRBJ2-1; 8 bases agree with TRBD2. In germline, CDR1 is SEHNR, CDR2 FQNEAQ (reference sequence). With 8 bases clipped from V and 3 bases from J, the junction kept 3 bases outside the gene matches. CDR3 length: 13 amino acids. The CDR3 sequence: CASLAGNYNEQFF. The CDR3 coding sequence is TGTGCCAGCTTAGCGGGGAACTACAATGAGCAGTTCTTC. The full variable domain, with the rest looked up from reference TRBV7-9 and TRBJ2-1, is DTGVSQNPRHKITKRGQNVTFRCDPISEHNRLYWYRQTLGQGPEFLTYFQNEAQLEKSRLLSDRFSAERPKGSFSTLEIQRTEQGDSAMYLCASLAGNYNEQFFGPGTRLTVL.

A few counts support this clonotype. The chain couples TRBV7-9 to TRBJ2-6; TRBD1 or TRBD2 may be the D gene (5 bases each). V lost 5 bases and J lost 3, with 17 bases in between. Germline V gives CDR1 SEHNR, CDR2 FQNEAQ (reference sequence). CDR3 length: 17 residues. In nucleotides, the CDR3 is TGTGCCAGCAGCGCATTCGCAGGGACGATTGGGGCCAACGTCCTGACTTTC. As protein: CASSAFAGTIGANVLTF.

CDR3 amino acids: CASRGGAGEAFF. The DNA for the CDR3 is TGTGCCAGCAGGGGGGGGGCGGGAGAAGCTTTCTTT. The V call is TRBV11-2, the J call TRBJ1-1, with D maybe TRBD1 (6 bases). The CDR3 is made up of 12 amino acids. Germline lookup yields CDR1 SGHAT and CDR2 FQNNGV. The germline V and J ends were trimmed by 6 bases and 8 bases, with 13 bases remaining between them.

V usage is TRBV4-1 and J usage is TRBJ1-4; D is uncertain. The CDR3 spans 15 residues. CDR1 is MGHRA, CDR2 YSYEKL, per germline. V was shortened by 0 bases and J by 4 bases, with 9 bases between the two germline ends. CDR3 sequence: CASSQETTVNEKLFF. CDR3 DNA: TGCGCCAGCAGCCAAGAGACTACGGTTAATGAAAAACTGTTTTTT.

This clonotype was counted at least ten times. The rearrangement links TRBV12-3 or TRBV12-4 to TRBJ2-4; no definite D call. Trimming stripped 5 bases from V and 0 bases from J, with 11 bases between. The CDR3 has 15 residues. The CDR3 reads CASSLRALAKNIQYF. Written as DNA, the CDR3 is TGTGCCAGCAGTCTTAGAGCGCTAGCCAAAAACATTCAGTACTTC.

The V gene is TRBV11-2, the J gene TRBJ2-7; 7 bases fit TRBD2. V lost 4 bases and J lost 4; bases outside the gene matches: 10. The germline V gene encodes CDR1 SGHAT and CDR2 FQNNGV. The CDR3 has 15 residues. This CDR3 reads CASSSLSGKRYEQYF. The CDR3 coding sequence is TGTGCCAGCAGCTCTCTAAGCGGGAAAAGGTACGAGCAGTACTTC.

This clonotype appeared a few times. The chain recombines TRBV20-1 with TRBJ2-7; TRBD1 might be the D (6 bases). The V end was cut by 3 bases, the J end by 2 bases, with 14 bases between. Germline V gene lookup returns CDR1 DFQATT and CDR2 SNEGSKA (reference sequence). This CDR3 has 14 residues. In DNA, the CDR3 is TGCAGTGCTAGCAGACAGGACAGAACCTACGAGCAGTACTTC. It specifies CSASRQDRTYEQYF.

This clonotype showed up just a few times. This rearrangement joins TRBV7-2 to TRBJ2-1; D may match TRBD1 or TRBD2 (6 bases each). V shed 5 bases and J shed 8 bases, with 19 bases lying between them. The germline gives CDR1 SGHTA, CDR2 FQGNSA. This CDR3 region has 15 residues. For the CDR3, the DNA is TGTGCCAGCAGCCTTAGGGGGGTTAAGATGTATGAGCAGTTCTTC. It encodes CASSLRGVKMYEQFF.

This chain links TRBV29-1 with TRBJ2-7; 9 nucleotides agree with TRBD2. This CDR3 region has 14 residues. V gave up 4 bases and J gave up 0 bases; unmatched junction bases: 4. CDR1 is SQVTM and CDR2 is ANQGSEA in the germline V gene. CDR3 residues: CSVAQREVSYEQYF. In DNA, the CDR3 is TGCAGCGTTGCCCAGCGGGAGGTCTCCTACGAGCAGTACTTC.

This clonotype was detected many times. The rearrangement uses TRBV12-3 or TRBV12-4 and TRBJ2-3; TRBD2 aligns across 11 bases. CDR3 length: 15 amino acids. V trimming: 7 bases; J trimming: 4 bases; junction bases outside the gene matches: 7. In DNA, the CDR3 is TGTGCCAGCACCCCGACTAGCGGGGCCTCAGATACGCAGTATTTT. The encoded protein is CASTPTSGASDTQYF.

Worth noting for this clonotype: A much more abundant neighbour one base away suggests this may be a read error. The chain has TRBV4-3 and TRBJ2-1, with no clear D. The CDR3 length is 13 residues. Germline CDR1 is LGHNA and CDR2 is YSLEER. Trimming removed 0 bases from V and 4 bases from J, with 4 bases in between. The CDR3 reads CASSQEWYNEQFF. In DNA form, the CDR3 reads TGCGCCAGCAGCCAAGAGTGGTACAATGAGCAGTTCTTC.

For this clonotype: The junction departs from germline at one end; a sequencing error may be responsible. J is TRBJ1-6 and V is TRBV4-3; D is perhaps TRBD1 (5 bases). The CDR3 is made up of 15 amino acids. Per germline, CDR1 LGHNA and CDR2 YSLEER. The CDR3 nucleotides read TGCGCCGGCAGCCAAGGCAGGGAGGGAGGGTCACCCCTCCACTTT. Encoded protein: CAGSQGREGGSPLHF.

This clonotype has a count of ten or more. The CDR3 DNA reads as TGCAGCGTTGAAGGGGAGGGACAGGGGATGGCGAGGAACGAGCAGTACTTC. Translating it yields CSVEGEGQGMARNEQYF. The rearrangement uses TRBV29-1 and TRBJ2-7; TRBD1 matches at 10 bases. CDR1 and CDR2 from the germline V gene are SQVTM and ANQGSEA. There are 17 residues in the CDR3. V trimming: 1 base; J trimming: 5 bases; junction bases outside the gene matches: 14.